This T cell receptor beta chain derives from a study of T cells in Graves' hyperthyroidism and ophthalmopathy. Amplified regions were TCR beta CDR3 sequences from RNA transcripts. The primer set for the first-round RT-PCR of the TCR CDR3 was HTBI. TCRdb ran MiXCR on the multiplex PCR reads and lists one entry per CDR3 protein. Among approximately 610,000 distinct CDR3 sequences listed, roughly 14% were seen once. Clinical symptoms, serum thyroxine and TRAb, thyroid ultrasound and orbital computed tomography together formed the diagnostic basis. This clonotype has a count of ten or more. This sequence was found in a woman between 35 and 50 years old with Graves' ophthalmopathy. Sample: blood.

The CDR3 nucleotides are TGTGCCAGCAGCGCAACAGGGGTAAACACCATATATTTT. As protein: CASSATGVNTIYF. This rearrangement joins TRBV12-3 or TRBV12-4 to TRBJ1-3; 7 positions match TRBD1. The CDR3 is 13 residues long. The trim removed 6 bases at V and 6 bases at J, leaving 5 bases unmatched.